One and the same sample provided the 20 T cell receptor beta chains below, sequenced in a study of T cell responses to AZD1222 COVID-19 vaccine. Assay: immunoSEQ multiplex PCR; the TCRdb copy retains only in-frame clones and omits some. The table records roughly 150,000 clones, 90% of them present only once. The sequences come from peripheral blood, collected 28 days after the second AZD1222 dose. The receptors originated from an adult who received the AZD1222 COVID-19 vaccine.

This chain uses TRBV27 with TRBJ1-1; the D gene is possibly TRBD1 (5 bases). CDR3 size: 14 residues. The V and J ends lost 2 bases and 3 bases respectively, with 10 bases between them. Germline V lookup: CDR1 MNHEY, CDR2 SMNVEV (reference sequence). In nucleotides, the CDR3 is TGTGCCAGCAGTTTACAGGGCAAGTACACTGAAGCTTTCTTT. Its protein is CASSLQGKYTEAFF.

This chain connects TRBV19 to TRBJ1-6, with TRBD1 matching 9 bases. Germline loops: CDR1 LNHDA, CDR2 SQIVND (reference sequence). J lost 9 bases, V lost 4 bases, and 7 bases had no gene match. The CDR3 is made up of 15 amino acids. CDR3 DNA: TGTGCCAGTAGTACCCAACAGGGGGCAGGTTCACCCCTCCACTTT. Translation: CASSTQQGAGSPLHF.

V is TRBV24-1 and J is TRBJ1-1; D is unresolved. Germline-derived CDR1 and CDR2 are KGHDR and SFDVKD. This CDR3 is built from 13 residues. Trimming shortened V by 6 bases and J by 1 base, and 8 bases separated the two germline ends. The CDR3 DNA reads TGTGCCACCAGTCGGGCATCGAACACTGAAGCTTTCTTT. Protein sequence: CATSRASNTEAFF.

The chain carries TRBV6-1 and TRBJ1-2; D remains ambiguous. Trimming stripped 2 bases from V and 5 bases from J, with 9 bases between. This CDR3 contains 13 residues. From germline, CDR1 is MNHNS and CDR2 SASEGT. In DNA form, the CDR3 reads TGTGCCAGCAGTGAAAGGTCGGGTTATGGCTACACCTTC. The encoded protein is CASSERSGYGYTF.

This chain connects TRBV10-3 to TRBJ1-5, with 9 bases identical to TRBD1. The germline V gene encodes CDR1 ENHRY and CDR2 SYGVKD. Unmatched junction bases numbered 10, after V lost 0 bases and J lost 1 base. The CDR3 totals 19 residues. The CDR3 DNA sequence: TGTGCCATCAGTGAGTCAGGGGGACAGGGAAGTTTGAGCAATCAGCCCCAGCATTTT. Amino acids: CAISESGGQGSLSNQPQHF.

V usage is TRBV5-4 and J usage is TRBJ1-5; D unclear. CDR3 size: 13 residues. V was clipped by 2 bases and J by 4 bases, with 7 bases between them. The germline V gene encodes CDR1 SGHNT and CDR2 YYREEE (reference sequence). CDR3 protein: CASSLNPNQPQHF. The CDR3 nucleotides read TGTGCCAGCAGCTTAAATCCTAATCAGCCCCAGCATTTT.

The chain combines TRBV19 with TRBJ1-5; D is undetermined. The CDR3 spans 19 residues. Germline-derived CDR1 and CDR2 are LNHDA and SQIVND (reference sequence). The ends were cut back, 0 bases at V and 0 bases at J, with 18 bases in the middle. The CDR3 coding sequence is TGTGCCAGTAGTATAGAGGAGTTGTTGTCGACTGTTAGCAATCAGCCCCAGCATTTT. Protein sequence: CASSIEELLSTVSNQPQHF.

The rearrangement uses TRBV3-1 (or the pseudogene TRBV3-2) and TRBJ1-2; tentative D call: TRBD1 (5 bases). The CDR3 has 10 amino acids. The germline V gene encodes CDR1 LGHDT and CDR2 YNNKEL (reference sequence). V shed 11 bases and J shed 11 bases, with 15 bases lying between them. In DNA form, the CDR3 reads TGTGCCGGTCGGGACCACCCATACACCTTC. As protein: CAGRDHPYTF.

This sequence joins TRBV1 and TRBJ2-7; TRBD2, the table's D call, was not compared with the DNA. TRBV1 is termed a pseudogene. There are 15 residues in the CDR3. The CDR3 sequence is CTSSHRTSGISEQYF. The CDR3 DNA reads TGCACCAGCAGCCACCGGACTAGCGGGATATCTGAGCAGTACTTC.

The chain links TRBV6-1 to TRBJ2-7, with 14 bases that match TRBD2. CDR3 size: 14 residues. Germline CDR1 MNHNS, CDR2 SASEGT. CDR3 in DNA: TGTGCCAGCAGTGATCTGACTAGCGGGGGGGCCCGACACGTC. It codes for CASSDLTSGGARHV.

The rearrangement uses TRBV28 and TRBJ2-7; 10 positions match TRBD2. CDR3 size: 21 residues. Per germline, CDR1 MDHEN and CDR2 SYDVKM. With 6 bases clipped from V and 1 base from J, the junction kept 24 bases outside the gene matches. CDR3 region: CASSLTGHRTIAGGRSYEQYF. DNA of the CDR3: TGTGCCAGCAGCCTAACGGGACACAGGACAATAGCGGGAGGACGGTCCTACGAGCAGTACTTC.

The genes are TRBV4-3 and TRBJ1-1; TRBD1 aligns across 9 bases. Germline-derived CDR1 and CDR2 are LGHNA and YSLEER. V shed 0 bases, J shed 8 bases, and the junction held 10 bases outside the gene matches. The CDR3 runs to 16 residues. DNA for the CDR3: TGCGCCAGCAGCCAAGATGGACGATGGACAGGGGACGAAGCTTTCTTT. Translation: CASSQDGRWTGDEAFF.

V usage is TRBV3-1 (or the pseudogene TRBV3-2) and J usage is TRBJ2-2; no clear D gene. The CDR3 runs to 13 residues. The ends were cut back, 1 base at V and 4 bases at J, with 4 bases in the middle. Germline values: CDR1 LGHDT, CDR2 YNNKEL (reference sequence). The chain's CDR3 is CASSQGFTGELFF. The CDR3 bases are TGTGCCAGCAGCCAAGGTTTCACCGGGGAGCTGTTTTTT.

The chain joins TRBV19 to TRBJ1-1; the D is unclear. Germline CDR1 reads LNHDA; CDR2 reads SQIVND (reference sequence). V lost 1 base and J 1 base, leaving 4 bases between the germline ends. The CDR3 is made up of 13 amino acids. DNA of the CDR3: TGTGCCAGTAGTATAGGACCGAACACTGAAGCTTTCTTT. This encodes CASSIGPNTEAFF. Looking up the rest from reference TRBV19 and TRBJ1-1 gives the full variable domain: DGGITQSPKYLFRKEGQNVTLSCEQNLNHDAMYWYRQDPGQGLRLIYYSQIVNDFQKGDIAEGYSVSREKKESFPLTVTSAQKNPTAFYLCASSIGPNTEAFFGQGTRLTVV.

The chain has TRBV6-1 and TRBJ1-1; D unresolved. The CDR3 has 14 residues. The germline V and J ends were trimmed by 2 bases and 0 bases, with 7 bases remaining between them. The germline V gene has CDR1 MNHNS and CDR2 SASEGT. CDR3: CASSETPMNTEAFF. The CDR3 nucleotides are TGTGCCAGCAGTGAAACACCTATGAACACTGAAGCTTTCTTT.

V is TRBV11-3 and J is TRBJ2-2, with TRBD2 identical over 8 bases. J lost 9 bases, V lost 4 bases, and 10 bases had no gene match. The CDR3 totals 15 residues. Germline-derived CDR1 and CDR2 are SGHNT and YENEEA. CDR3: CASSYQSGSTRELFF. Written as DNA, the CDR3 is TGTGCCAGCAGCTACCAGAGCGGGAGTACCCGGGAGCTGTTTTTT.

This clone appeared once. CDR3 nucleotide sequence: TGTGCCAGCAGCTTCTCCAGGGGAGGCTATGGCTACACCTTC. Residues: CASSFSRGGYGYTF. This chain uses TRBV11-2 with TRBJ1-2, with D perhaps TRBD1 (6 bases). V lost 3 bases to trimming and J lost 4 bases, with 12 bases between them. CDR3 length equals 14 residues. Germline V gene lookup returns CDR1 SGHAT and CDR2 FQNNGV.

V and J are TRBV28 and TRBJ1-1; 7 nucleotides match TRBD1. The CDR3 runs to 11 residues. Germline trimming cut 6 bases from V and 10 bases from J; bases unmatched to any gene: 5. Germline-derived CDR1 and CDR2 are MDHEN and SYDVKM. DNA for the CDR3: TGTGCCAGCAGCCGTCAGGGGGGAGCTTTCTTT. Residues: CASSRQGGAFF.

The chain uses TRBV27 and TRBJ2-5; D may be TRBD1 (6 bases). V was clipped by 0 bases and J by 4 bases, with 12 bases between them. Per the germline V gene, CDR1 is MNHEY and CDR2 is SMNVEV (reference sequence). CDR3 length: 15 amino acids. CDR3 sequence: CASSLSLGAGETQYF. In DNA, the CDR3 is TGTGCCAGCAGTTTATCGTTGGGGGCGGGAGAGACCCAGTACTTC.

The rearrangement joins TRBV3-1 (or the pseudogene TRBV3-2) to TRBJ2-7; TRBD1 matches at 9 bases. V shed 3 bases and J 4 bases; nucleotides not matched to a gene: 10. Germline lookup yields CDR1 LGHDT and CDR2 YNNKEL (reference sequence). The CDR3 extends over 16 amino acids. The DNA for the CDR3 is TGTGCCAGCAGCCATCGGGTTAGGACAGGGGATTACGAGCAGTACGTC. Translated, it gives CASSHRVRTGDYEQYV.